Listed below are T cell receptor beta chains from one sample, sequenced in a study of T cells in localized non-small cell lung cancer. This table comes from immunoSEQ multiplex PCR, and its TCRdb copy is limited to in-frame clones, with some not included. The sample lists fewer than 40,000 clones; over 75% were seen once. The sequencing used peripheral blood, collected before any cancer treatment. The receptor set was obtained from a male donor at least 60 years old with stage III lung adenocarcinoma. The CDR3 runs from the conserved cysteine through the conserved F or W. Each record gives: clone size, V gene, J gene, CDR3 protein. The size field is filled for only some rows; it gives once, few, many or a size class.

-	TRBV5-1	TRBJ2-1	CASIKSVNSYNEQFF
-	TRBV4-2	TRBJ2-5	CASSQASGRAVEETQYF
-	TRBV5-6	TRBJ2-3	CASSPGTDTDTQYF
-	TRBV7-3	TRBJ2-7	CASSYGPYGFEQYF
-	TRBV30	TRBJ2-3	CALEEGGGSTDTQYF
-	TRBV2	TRBJ1-1	CASSRDTNTEAFF
-	TRBV2	TRBJ2-5	CASSLETQYF
-	TRBV9	TRBJ2-7	CASSGGVWGEQYF
-	TRBV6-5	TRBJ1-1	CASSFKHVNTEAFF
-	TRBV9	TRBJ2-2	CASSAGTRSVGELFF
-	TRBV11-1	TRBJ2-1	CASSGTGTPSSNNEQFF
-	TRBV6-1	TRBJ2-7	CASTLDRGRHEQYF
-	TRBV2	TRBJ1-5	CASSGYGTGGQPQHF
-	TRBV5-1	TRBJ2-1	CASRPGQGSYNEQFF
few	TRBV5-8	TRBJ2-1	CASSLESSPLNEQFF
-	TRBV5-4	TRBJ2-5	CASSLGDQQETQYF
-	TRBV30	TRBJ1-1	CAWSVWLKDSEAFF